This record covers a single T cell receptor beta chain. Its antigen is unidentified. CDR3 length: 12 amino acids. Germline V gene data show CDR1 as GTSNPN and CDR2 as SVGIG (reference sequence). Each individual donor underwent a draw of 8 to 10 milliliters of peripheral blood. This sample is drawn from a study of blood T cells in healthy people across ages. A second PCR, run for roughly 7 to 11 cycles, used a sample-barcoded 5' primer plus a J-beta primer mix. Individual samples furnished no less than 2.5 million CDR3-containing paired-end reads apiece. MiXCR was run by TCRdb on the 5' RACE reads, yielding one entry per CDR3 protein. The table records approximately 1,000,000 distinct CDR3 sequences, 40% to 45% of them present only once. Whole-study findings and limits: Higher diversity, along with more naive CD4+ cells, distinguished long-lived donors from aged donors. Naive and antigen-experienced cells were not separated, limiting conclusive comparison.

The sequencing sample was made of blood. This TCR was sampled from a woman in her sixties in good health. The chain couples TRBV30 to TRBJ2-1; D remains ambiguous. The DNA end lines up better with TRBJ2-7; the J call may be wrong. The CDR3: CAWRDSGNEQYF. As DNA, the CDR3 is TGTGCCTGGAGAGACTCAGGAAATGAGCAGTACTTC.